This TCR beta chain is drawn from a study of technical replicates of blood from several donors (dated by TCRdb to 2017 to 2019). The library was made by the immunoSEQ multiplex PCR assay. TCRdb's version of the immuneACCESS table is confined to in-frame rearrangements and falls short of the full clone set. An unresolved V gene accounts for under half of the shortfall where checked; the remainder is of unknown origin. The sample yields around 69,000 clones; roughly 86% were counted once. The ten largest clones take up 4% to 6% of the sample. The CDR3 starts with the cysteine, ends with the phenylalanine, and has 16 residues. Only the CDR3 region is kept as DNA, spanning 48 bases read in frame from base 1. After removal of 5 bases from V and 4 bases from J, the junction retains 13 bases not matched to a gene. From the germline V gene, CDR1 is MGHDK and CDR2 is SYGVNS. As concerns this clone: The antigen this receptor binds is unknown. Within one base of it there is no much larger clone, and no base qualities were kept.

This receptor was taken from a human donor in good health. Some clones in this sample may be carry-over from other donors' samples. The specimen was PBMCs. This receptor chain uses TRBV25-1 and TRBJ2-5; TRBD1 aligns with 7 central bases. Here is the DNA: TGTGCCAGCAGTCACCCGGTGACAGGGAATCTAGAGACCCAGTACTTC. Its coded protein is CASSHPVTGNLETQYF.